A selection of T cell receptor beta chains follows, all from one sample in a study of blood T cell repertoires in COVID-19. The table came from immunoSEQ multiplex PCR; TCRdb's copy has only in-frame clones and leaves some out. The sample lists a few hundred thousand clones; around 86% were seen once. Sequencing input: PBMCs or T cells enriched from blood (not recorded which). Receptor source: a woman aged 18-30 years who had recovered from COVID-19. Each CDR3 is given with its conserved first and last residue. D genes are given only for firm matches. Size is stated for part of the rows, as once, few or many counts, or as a class when the clone is expanded.

J: TRBJ2-7
size: many
V: TRBV6-4
D: .
DNA: TGTGCCAGCAGTGAAATGGCGGGCAGCTCCTACGAGCAGTACTTC
CDR3: CASSEMAGSSYEQYF

J: TRBJ1-1
size: .
V: TRBV5-1
D: .
DNA: TGCGCCAGCAGCCCAGTGGCAGGGGAAGACACTGAAGCTTTCTTT
CDR3: CASSPVAGEDTEAFF

J: TRBJ1-1
size: .
V: TRBV9
D: TRBD1
DNA: TGTGCCAGCAGCGTAGCTCCAGGGGGCGAAAGTTGGACTGAAGCTTTCTTT
CDR3: CASSVAPGGESWTEAFF

J: TRBJ2-7
size: .
V: TRBV6-5
D: .
DNA: TGTGCCAGCAGTTACCGAGAAAACTACGAGCAGTACTTC
CDR3: CASSYRENYEQYF

J: TRBJ1-1
size: .
V: TRBV6-6
D: .
DNA: TGTGCCAGCAGTTCGAACAGGGACGGAAAAGCTTTCTTT
CDR3: CASSSNRDGKAFF

J: TRBJ1-1
size: few
V: TRBV6-5
D: TRBD1
DNA: TGTGCCAGCAGTTGGGGACAGGGGAGCTCTGAAGCTTTCTTT
CDR3: CASSWGQGSSEAFF

J: TRBJ2-7
size: once
V: TRBV5-1
D: .
DNA: TGCGCCAGCAGCTTGGGCCCCCGACACGGATGGGACGAGCAGTACTTC
CDR3: CASSLGPRHGWDEQYF

J: TRBJ2-5
size: .
V: TRBV4-1
D: .
DNA: TGCGCCAGCAGCCAATCCCAGGGAAGGGGAAAGACCCAGTACTTC
CDR3: CASSQSQGRGKTQYF

J: TRBJ1-2
size: .
V: TRBV30
D: .
DNA: TGTGCCTGGAGTAGCCATCATGGCTACACCTTC
CDR3: CAWSSHHGYTF

J: TRBJ2-7
size: .
V: TRBV19
D: .
DNA: TGTGCCAGTAGTATGACAGTCTCCTACGAGCAGTACTTC
CDR3: CASSMTVSYEQYF

J: TRBJ2-1
size: .
V: TRBV5-4
D: .
DNA: TGTGCCAGCAGCTTGGAGAGCTCCTACAATGAGCAGTTCTTC
CDR3: CASSLESSYNEQFF

J: TRBJ1-1
size: .
V: TRBV30
D: TRBD1
DNA: TGTGCCTGGCACCGCAGGGGGCGGCACACTGAAGCTTTCTTT
CDR3: CAWHRRGRHTEAFF

J: TRBJ1-6
size: .
V: TRBV4-1
D: .
DNA: TGCGCCAGCAGCCAACTACCTGGGGGGGGGACCTTCAATTCACCCCTCCACTTT
CDR3: CASSQLPGGGTFNSPLHF

J: TRBJ1-1
size: .
V: TRBV7-8
D: .
DNA: TGTGCCAGCAGCTCACCGACAGCTACGAACACTGAAGCTTTCTTT
CDR3: CASSSPTATNTEAFF

J: TRBJ2-5
size: .
V: TRBV27
D: TRBD1
DNA: TGTGCCAGCAGCCGAGGACAGGGCGCTCAAGAGACCCAGTACTTC
CDR3: CASSRGQGAQETQYF

J: TRBJ2-7
size: .
V: TRBV5-6
D: .
DNA: TGTGCCAGCAGCATCGGACTATACGAGCAGTACTTC
CDR3: CASSIGLYEQYF

J: TRBJ2-3
size: once
V: TRBV7-9
D: .
DNA: TGTGCCAGCAGCCCAAAATGGGCTTCGGCAACAGATACGCAGTATTTT
CDR3: CASSPKWASATDTQYF

J: TRBJ1-3
size: .
V: TRBV9
D: .
DNA: TGTGCCAGCAGCTCCCACGCTTCGGGAGGAAACACCATATATTTT
CDR3: CASSSHASGGNTIYF

J: TRBJ2-5
size: once
V: TRBV12-3/TRBV12-4
D: .
DNA: TGTGCCAGCAGCCTCGGACTGGGGAAGACCCAGTACTTC
CDR3: CASSLGLGKTQYF

J: TRBJ1-6
size: .
V: TRBV6-1
D: .
DNA: TGTGCCAGCAGTGCTCGACGGGACTCCTATAATTCACCCCTCCACTTT
CDR3: CASSARRDSYNSPLHF

J: TRBJ1-2
size: .
V: TRBV3-1/TRBV3-2
D: .
DNA: TGTGCCAGCAGCCAAGGGCGCACCGCCGGGGGCTACACCTTC
CDR3: CASSQGRTAGGYTF

J: TRBJ1-3
size: .
V: TRBV28
D: .
DNA: TGTGCCAGCACCTCTCCGGGGGGTGAGACTTCTGGAAACACCATATATTTT
CDR3: CASTSPGGETSGNTIYF

J: TRBJ2-7
size: .
V: TRBV10-1
D: TRBD1
DNA: TGCGCCAGCAGGATGGACAGGGCTTCCTACGAGCAGTACTTC
CDR3: CASRMDRASYEQYF

J: TRBJ1-5
size: .
V: TRBV3-1/TRBV3-2
D: TRBD1
DNA: TGTGCCAGCAGCCAAGATCCAGCAGGGGGCGGTCAGCCCCAGCATTTT
CDR3: CASSQDPAGGGQPQHF

J: TRBJ2-5
size: .
V: TRBV5-4
D: .
DNA: TGTGCCAGCAGCTCCAAAGGGGAACAAGAGACCCAGTACTTC
CDR3: CASSSKGEQETQYF

J: TRBJ2-7
size: .
V: TRBV11-2
D: .
DNA: TGTGCCAGCAGCTTAGAGGCAGGGGTTTCCTACGAGCAGTACTTC
CDR3: CASSLEAGVSYEQYF

J: TRBJ1-1
size: few
V: TRBV2
D: .
DNA: TGTGCCAGCAGACCGGGACATTTGAACACTGAAGCTTTCTTT
CDR3: CASRPGHLNTEAFF

J: TRBJ1-1
size: .
V: TRBV6-5
D: .
DNA: TGTGCCAGCAGTTACCCGCTCGGACAGCAGAACACTGAAGCTTTCTTT
CDR3: CASSYPLGQQNTEAFF

J: TRBJ1-1
size: .
V: TRBV5-4
D: .
DNA: TGTGCCAGCAGCTTGGAACAGGGCAGGTCTGAAGCTTTCTTT
CDR3: CASSLEQGRSEAFF

J: TRBJ1-1
size: .
V: TRBV5-1
D: .
DNA: TGCGCCAGCAGCTACAGCAACATGAACACTGAAGCTTTCTTT
CDR3: CASSYSNMNTEAFF

J: TRBJ2-5
size: .
V: TRBV6-5
D: TRBD2
DNA: TGTGCCAGCAGCCAGCGGGAGGCCCAAGAGACCCAGTACTTC
CDR3: CASSQREAQETQYF

J: TRBJ2-5
size: .
V: TRBV18
D: TRBD2
DNA: TGTGCCAGCTCACCGGGTAGCGGGGGCAGGGAGACCCAGTACTTC
CDR3: CASSPGSGGRETQYF

J: TRBJ2-1
size: .
V: TRBV11-2
D: TRBD2
DNA: TGTGCCAGCAGCTCATACCTAGCGGGAGACTACAATGAGCAGTTCTTC
CDR3: CASSSYLAGDYNEQFF

J: TRBJ1-1
size: .
V: TRBV7-9
D: TRBD1
DNA: TGTGCCAGCAGCTTAGCGTCCCGACAGGGGTTAAGAACTGAAGCTTTCTTT
CDR3: CASSLASRQGLRTEAFF

J: TRBJ1-2
size: .
V: TRBV18
D: .
DNA: TGTGCCAGCTCACAATCACAGGGAAGGGGCTCCTATGGCTACACCTTC
CDR3: CASSQSQGRGSYGYTF

J: TRBJ1-1
size: few
V: TRBV9
D: .
DNA: TGTGCCAGCAGCGTAGAGGCAGGCTCAAACACTGAAGCTTTCTTT
CDR3: CASSVEAGSNTEAFF

J: TRBJ1-5
size: .
V: TRBV13
D: .
DNA: TGTGCCAGCAGCGCCCCCGGTCAGCCCCAGCATTTT
CDR3: CASSAPGQPQHF

J: TRBJ2-1
size: .
V: TRBV6-7
D: TRBD2
DNA: TGTGCCAGCAGTAGAGGACTAGACGCCAATGAGCAGTTCTTC
CDR3: CASSRGLDANEQFF

J: TRBJ1-2
size: .
V: TRBV9
D: TRBD1
DNA: TGTGCCAGCAGCTTCCGGACAGGGAGTGGCTACACCTTC
CDR3: CASSFRTGSGYTF

J: TRBJ1-5
size: .
V: TRBV7-8
D: TRBD1
DNA: TGTGCCAGCAGCTTAGAGGGACAGAGCAATCAGCCCCAGCATTTT
CDR3: CASSLEGQSNQPQHF

J: TRBJ1-1
size: few
V: TRBV5-1
D: .
DNA: TGCGCCAGCAGCTTGGCGGGGAGCACTGAAGCTTTCTTT
CDR3: CASSLAGSTEAFF

J: TRBJ1-2
size: .
V: TRBV3-1/TRBV3-2
D: .
DNA: TGTGCCAGCAGCCAAGGAGGGAACTATGGCTACACCTTC
CDR3: CASSQGGNYGYTF

J: TRBJ1-1
size: .
V: TRBV10-1
D: TRBD1
DNA: TGCGCCAGCAGTCCCCAGAAAACAGGGGGCGACGAAGCTTTCTTT
CDR3: CASSPQKTGGDEAFF

J: TRBJ1-2
size: .
V: TRBV28
D: .
DNA: TGTGCCAGCAGTACCGGGTCCCTTAACTATGGCTACACCTTC
CDR3: CASSTGSLNYGYTF